This TCR beta chain comes out of a study of blood T cell repertoires in COVID-19. The V gene lost 4 bases and the J gene lost 4 bases, with 23 bases spanning the gap. CDR1 KGHSH and CDR2 LQKENI come from the germline V gene. This CDR3 has 18 amino acids. Repertoires were generated with immunoSEQ multiplex PCR, while TCRdb's copy carries only in-frame clones and drops some. The sample records 140,000 to 150,000 clones, more than 75% being singletons. The V gene is TRBV18, the J gene TRBJ2-1; weak D call: TRBD2 (5 bases). The TCR was taken from a human donor in a cohort sampled during active COVID-19. Material: peripheral blood. CDR3 sequence (DNA): TGTGCCAGCTCACGACGGGAACCACTACCCCCCCTATACAATGAGCAGTTCTTC. As protein: CASSRREPLPPLYNEQFF.